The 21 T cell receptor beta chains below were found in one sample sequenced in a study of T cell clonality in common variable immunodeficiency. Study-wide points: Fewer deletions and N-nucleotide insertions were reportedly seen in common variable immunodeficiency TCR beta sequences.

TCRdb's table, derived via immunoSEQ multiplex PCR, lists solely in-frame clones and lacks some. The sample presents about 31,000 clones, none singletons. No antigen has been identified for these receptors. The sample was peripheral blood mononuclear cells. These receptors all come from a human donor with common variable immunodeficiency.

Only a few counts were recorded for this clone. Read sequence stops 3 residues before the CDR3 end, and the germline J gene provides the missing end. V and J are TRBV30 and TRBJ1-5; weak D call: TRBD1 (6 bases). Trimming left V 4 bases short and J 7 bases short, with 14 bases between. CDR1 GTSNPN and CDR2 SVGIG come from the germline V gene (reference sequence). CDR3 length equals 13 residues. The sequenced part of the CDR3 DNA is TGTGCCTGGAAACAACAGGGTCCCCAGCCC. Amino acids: CAWKQQGPQP. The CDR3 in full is CAWKQQGPQPQHF. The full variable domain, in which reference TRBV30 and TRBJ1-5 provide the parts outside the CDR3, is SQTIHQWPATLVQPVGSPLSLECTVEGTSNPNLYWYRQAAGRGLQLLFYSVGIGQISSEVPQNLSASRPQDRQFILSSKKLLLSDSGFYLCAWKQQGPQPQHFGDGTRLSIL.

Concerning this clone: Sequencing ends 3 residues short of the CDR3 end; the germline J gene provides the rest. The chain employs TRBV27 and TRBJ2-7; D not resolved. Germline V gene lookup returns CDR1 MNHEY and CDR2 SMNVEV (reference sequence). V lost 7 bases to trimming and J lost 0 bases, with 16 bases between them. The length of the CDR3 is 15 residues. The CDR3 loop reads CASIPPGPLSYEQYF. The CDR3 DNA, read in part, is TGTGCCAGCATTCCACCGGGTCCTCTCTCCTACGAG.

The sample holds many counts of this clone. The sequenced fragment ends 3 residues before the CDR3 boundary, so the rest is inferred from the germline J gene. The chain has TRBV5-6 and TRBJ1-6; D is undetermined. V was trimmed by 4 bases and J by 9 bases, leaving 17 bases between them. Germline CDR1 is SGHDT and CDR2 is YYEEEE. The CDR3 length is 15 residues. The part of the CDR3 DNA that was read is TGTGCCAGCAGCCTAGGAGTGGTTCGAGCTTCACCC. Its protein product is CASSLGVVRASP. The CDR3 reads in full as CASSLGVVRASPLHF.

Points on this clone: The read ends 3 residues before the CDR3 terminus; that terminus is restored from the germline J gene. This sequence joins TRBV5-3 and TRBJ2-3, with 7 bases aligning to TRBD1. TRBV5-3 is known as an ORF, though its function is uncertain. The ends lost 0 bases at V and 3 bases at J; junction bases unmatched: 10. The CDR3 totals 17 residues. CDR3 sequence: CARSLGLFYRGTDTQYF. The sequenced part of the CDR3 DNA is TGTGCCAGAAGCTTGGGGTTGTTCTACAGGGGAACAGATACG.

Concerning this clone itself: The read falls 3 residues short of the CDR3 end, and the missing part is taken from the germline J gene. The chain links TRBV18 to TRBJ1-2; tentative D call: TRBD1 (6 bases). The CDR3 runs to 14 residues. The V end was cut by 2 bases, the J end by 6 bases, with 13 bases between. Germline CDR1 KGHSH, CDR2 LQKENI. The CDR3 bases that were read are TGTGCCAGCTCACCAGTGGACAGAATTGATGGC. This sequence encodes CASSPVDRIDG. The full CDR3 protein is CASSPVDRIDGYTF. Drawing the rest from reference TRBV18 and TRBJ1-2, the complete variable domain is NAGVMQNPRHLVRRRGQEARLRCSPMKGHSHVYWYRQLPEEGLKFMVYLQKENIIDESGMPKERFSAEFPKEGPSILRIQQVVRGDSAAYFCASSPVDRIDGYTFGSGTRLTVV.

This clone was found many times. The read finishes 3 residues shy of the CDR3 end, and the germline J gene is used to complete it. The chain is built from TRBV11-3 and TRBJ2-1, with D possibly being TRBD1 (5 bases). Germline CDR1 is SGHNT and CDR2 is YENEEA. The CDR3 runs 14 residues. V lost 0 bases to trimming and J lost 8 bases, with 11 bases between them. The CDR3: CASSLEQGRDEQFF. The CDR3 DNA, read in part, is TGTGCCAGCAGCTTAGAGCAGGGTCGCGATGAG.

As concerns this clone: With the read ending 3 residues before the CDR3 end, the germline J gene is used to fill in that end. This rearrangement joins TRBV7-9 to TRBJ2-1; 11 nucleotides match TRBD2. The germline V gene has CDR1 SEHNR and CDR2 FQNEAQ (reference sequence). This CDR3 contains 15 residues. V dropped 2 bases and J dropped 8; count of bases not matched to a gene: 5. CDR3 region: CASSLIGLAGDEQFF. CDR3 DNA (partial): TGTGCCAGCAGCTTAATAGGACTAGCGGGTGATGAG.

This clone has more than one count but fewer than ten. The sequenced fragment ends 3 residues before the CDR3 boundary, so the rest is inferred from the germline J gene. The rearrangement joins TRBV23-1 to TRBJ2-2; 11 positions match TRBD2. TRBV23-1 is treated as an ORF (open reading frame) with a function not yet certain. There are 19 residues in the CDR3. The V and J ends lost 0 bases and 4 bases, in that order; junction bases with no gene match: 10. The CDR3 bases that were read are TGCGCCAGCAGTCAATCCACGAGGACTAGCGGGTATCGCACCGGGGAG. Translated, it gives CASSQSTRTSGYRTGE. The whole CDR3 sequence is CASSQSTRTSGYRTGELFF.

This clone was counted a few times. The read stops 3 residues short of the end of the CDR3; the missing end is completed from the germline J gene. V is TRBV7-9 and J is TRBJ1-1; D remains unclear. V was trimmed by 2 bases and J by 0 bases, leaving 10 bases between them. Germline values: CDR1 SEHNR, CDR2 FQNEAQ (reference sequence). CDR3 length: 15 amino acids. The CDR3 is CASSLSVRMNTEAFF. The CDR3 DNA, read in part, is TGTGCCAGCAGCTTAAGTGTCAGAATGAACACTGAA.

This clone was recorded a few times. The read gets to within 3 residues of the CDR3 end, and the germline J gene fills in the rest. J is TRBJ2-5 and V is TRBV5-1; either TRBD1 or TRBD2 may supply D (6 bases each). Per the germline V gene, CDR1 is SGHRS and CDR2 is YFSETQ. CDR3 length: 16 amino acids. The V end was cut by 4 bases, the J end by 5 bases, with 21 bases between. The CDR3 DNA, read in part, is TGCGCCAGCAGCCCCCAAGGGGGAGGAGGTTCGGAGACC. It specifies CASSPQGGGGSET. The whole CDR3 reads CASSPQGGGGSETQYF.

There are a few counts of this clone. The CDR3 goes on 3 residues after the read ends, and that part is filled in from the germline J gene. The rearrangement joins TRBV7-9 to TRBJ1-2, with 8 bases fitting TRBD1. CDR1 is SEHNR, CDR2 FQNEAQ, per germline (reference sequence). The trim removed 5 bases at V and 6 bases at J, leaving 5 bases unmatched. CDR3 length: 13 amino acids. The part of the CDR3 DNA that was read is TGTGCCAGCAGCCCAACAGGGGGTAATGGC. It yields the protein CASSPTGGNG. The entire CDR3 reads CASSPTGGNGYTF.

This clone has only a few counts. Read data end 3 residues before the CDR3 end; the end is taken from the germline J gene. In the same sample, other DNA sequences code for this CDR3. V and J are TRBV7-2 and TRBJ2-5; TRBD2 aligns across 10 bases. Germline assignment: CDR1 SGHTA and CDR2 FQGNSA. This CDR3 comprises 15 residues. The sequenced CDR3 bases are TGTGCCAGCAGCACGAGTAGCGGGAGGACCGCAACC. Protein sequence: CASSTSSGRTAT. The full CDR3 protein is CASSTSSGRTATQYF. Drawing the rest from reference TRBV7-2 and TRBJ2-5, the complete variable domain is GAGVSQSPSNKVTEKGKDVELRCDPISGHTALYWYRQSLGQGLEFLIYFQGNSAPDKSGLPSDRFSAERTGGSVSTLTIQRTQQEDSAVYLCASSTSSGRTATQYFGPGTRLLVL.

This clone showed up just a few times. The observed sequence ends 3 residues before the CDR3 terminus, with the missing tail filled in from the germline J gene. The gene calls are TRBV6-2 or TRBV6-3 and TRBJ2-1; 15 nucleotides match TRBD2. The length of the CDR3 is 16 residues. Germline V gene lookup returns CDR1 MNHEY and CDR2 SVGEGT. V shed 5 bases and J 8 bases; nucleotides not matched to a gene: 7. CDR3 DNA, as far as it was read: TGTGCCAGCAGTACACGGACTAGCGGGAGGGTGGATGAG. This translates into CASSTRTSGRVDE. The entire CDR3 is CASSTRTSGRVDEQFF.

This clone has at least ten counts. The part of the CDR3 DNA that was read is TGCGCCAGCAGCTTTACCACGGGAGAGACC. Encoded protein: CASSFTTGET. Given in full, the CDR3 is CASSFTTGETQYF. The chain is built from TRBV5-1 and TRBJ2-5; D remains ambiguous. Read coverage stops 3 residues before the CDR3 terminus; the germline J gene supplies the remainder. V lost 2 bases and J 4 bases, leaving 9 bases between the germline ends. CDR1 and CDR2 (germline): SGHRS, YFSETQ. This CDR3 is built from 13 residues.

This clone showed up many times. Here the CDR3 reads CASMRSPSSYNEQFF. The CDR3 DNA, read in part, is TGTGCCAGTATGCGCTCCCCGAGCTCCTACAATGAG. V is TRBV19 and J is TRBJ2-1, with D unclear. The read halts 3 residues ahead of the CDR3 end, with the missing end drawn from the germline J gene. Germline values: CDR1 LNHDA, CDR2 SQIVND (reference sequence). The CDR3 spans 15 residues. Deletions cut 7 bases from V and 0 bases from J, with 13 bases between.

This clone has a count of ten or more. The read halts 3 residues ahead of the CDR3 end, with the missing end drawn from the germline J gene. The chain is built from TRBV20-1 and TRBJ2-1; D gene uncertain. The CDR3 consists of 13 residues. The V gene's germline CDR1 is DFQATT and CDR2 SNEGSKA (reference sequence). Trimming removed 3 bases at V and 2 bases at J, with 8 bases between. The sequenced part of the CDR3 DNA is TGCAGTGCTAGGGGCCAGACCTACAATGAG. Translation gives CSARGQTYNE. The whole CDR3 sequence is CSARGQTYNEQFF.

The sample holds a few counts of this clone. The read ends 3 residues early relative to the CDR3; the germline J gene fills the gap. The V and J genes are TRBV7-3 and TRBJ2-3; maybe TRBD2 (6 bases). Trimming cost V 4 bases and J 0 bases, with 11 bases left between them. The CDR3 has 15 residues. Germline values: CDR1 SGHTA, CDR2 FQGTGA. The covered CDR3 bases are TGTGCCAGCAGCTCGGACTACCTGAGCACAGATACG. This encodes CASSSDYLSTDT. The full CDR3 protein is CASSSDYLSTDTQYF.

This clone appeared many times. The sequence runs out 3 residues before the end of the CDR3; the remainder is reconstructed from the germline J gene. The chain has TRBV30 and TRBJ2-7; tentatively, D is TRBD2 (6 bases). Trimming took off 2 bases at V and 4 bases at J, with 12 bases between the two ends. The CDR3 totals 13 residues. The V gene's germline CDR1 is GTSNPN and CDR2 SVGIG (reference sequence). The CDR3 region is CAWSTGGKYEQYF. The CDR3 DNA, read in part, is TGTGCCTGGAGTACGGGCGGGAAATACGAG.

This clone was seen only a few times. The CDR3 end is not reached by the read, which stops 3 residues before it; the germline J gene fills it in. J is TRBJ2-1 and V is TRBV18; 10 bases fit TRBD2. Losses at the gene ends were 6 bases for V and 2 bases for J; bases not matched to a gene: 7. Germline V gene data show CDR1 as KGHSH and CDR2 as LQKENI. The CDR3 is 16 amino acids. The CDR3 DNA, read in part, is TGTGCCAGCTCCAACCAAGCGGGAGGGGCCTACAATGAG. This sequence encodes CASSNQAGGAYNE. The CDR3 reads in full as CASSNQAGGAYNEQFF.

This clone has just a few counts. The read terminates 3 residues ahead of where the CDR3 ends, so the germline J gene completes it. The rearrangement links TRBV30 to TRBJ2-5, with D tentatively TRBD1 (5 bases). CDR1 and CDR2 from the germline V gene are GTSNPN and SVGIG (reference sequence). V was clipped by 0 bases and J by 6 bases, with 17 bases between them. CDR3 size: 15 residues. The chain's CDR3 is CAWSVAGLGNQTQYF. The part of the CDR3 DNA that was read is TGTGCCTGGAGTGTAGCAGGGCTAGGCAATCAGACC.

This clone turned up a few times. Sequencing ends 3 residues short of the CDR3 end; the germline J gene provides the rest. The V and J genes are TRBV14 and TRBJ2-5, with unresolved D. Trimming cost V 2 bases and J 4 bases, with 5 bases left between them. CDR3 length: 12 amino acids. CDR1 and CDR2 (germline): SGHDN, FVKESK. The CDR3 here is CASSQRPETQYF. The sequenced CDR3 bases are TGTGCCAGCAGCCAAAGGCCAGAGACC.